These T cell receptor beta chains were read from a single sample in a study of T cell repertoires in cytomegalovirus infection. These receptors lack a known antigen. Using its own MiXCR run on the reads, TCRdb lists one record per CDR3 protein. The sample lists about 89,000 distinct CDR3 sequences, approximately 32% occurring once. The sequencing here drew on CD8+ T cells from cultured PBMCs, taken from culture after CMV antigen stimulation. All receptors come from a human donor in good health (CMV status not recorded). Some clones in this sample may be carry-over from other donors' samples. Both conserved end residues are part of each CDR3. A D gene is named only where the DNA matches it firmly. Not all rows give a size; the values are once, few, many and, for expanded clones, a class.

abundance	v_gene	d_gene	j_gene	CDR3nt	CDR3aa
.	TRBV20-1	TRBD1	TRBJ1-1	TGCAGTGCTTATTCGAATCAGGGGGATGGGAACACTGAAGCTTTCTTT	CSAYSNQGDGNTEAFF
many	TRBV5-5	.	TRBJ1-3	TGTGCCAGCAGCTTGGGACCGAGGGACTCTGGAAACACCATATATTTT	CASSLGPRDSGNTIYF
many	TRBV7-9	.	TRBJ2-7	TGTGCCAGCAGCTTAGTGCTCTCCGAGCAGTACTTC	CASSLVLSEQYF
few	TRBV7-9	.	TRBJ2-2	TGTGCCAGCAGCTTAGTCCCCACCGAGAACACCGGGGAGCTGTTTTTT	CASSLVPTENTGELFF
few	TRBV4-1	TRBD1	TRBJ2-7	TGCGCCAGCAGCCAAGGGATACAGGGGAATCACGAGCAGTACTTC	CASSQGIQGNHEQYF
.	TRBV10-3	TRBD1	TRBJ2-3	TGTGCCATCACCCCGACAGGGAATGCAGATACGCAGTATTTT	CAITPTGNADTQYF
.	TRBV28	.	TRBJ1-6	TGTGCCAGCGTCCCGCCGGGTTCCCGAATTAATTCACCCCTCCACTTT	CASVPPGSRINSPLHF
few	TRBV9	.	TRBJ2-2	TGTGCCAGCAGCGTATACGGGGGCGCAGGCGGGGAGCTGTTTTTT	CASSVYGGAGGELFF
.	TRBV12-3/TRBV12-4	.	TRBJ2-7	TGTGCCAGCAGTAAGGGGGGTCAGCACTACGAGCAGTACTTC	CASSKGGQHYEQYF
.	TRBV7-6	.	TRBJ2-2	TGTGCCAGCAGCTTAGCTACCGGGGAGCTGTTTTTT	CASSLATGELFF
few	TRBV10-3	.	TRBJ2-3	TGTGCCATCAGTGAATCATTTGGCGGAAGCACAGATACGCAGTATTTT	CAISESFGGSTDTQYF
.	TRBV20-1	TRBD2	TRBJ2-7	TGCAGTGCGGTGGGACTAGAGCCCTACGAGCAGTACTTC	CSAVGLEPYEQYF
.	TRBV28	.	TRBJ1-1	TGTGCCAGCAGTCCCCTAAGTTCTATCGGGGACGAAGCTTCCTTT	CASSPLSSIGDEASF
few	TRBV4-1	.	TRBJ2-1	TGCGCCAGCAGCTACACAGCCATCTACAATGAGCAGTTCTTC	CASSYTAIYNEQFF
.	TRBV19	.	TRBJ1-1	TGTGCCAGTAGCCCAACCGGGACATTAGAAGCTTTCTTT	CASSPTGTLEAFF
.	TRBV4-1	.	TRBJ1-5	TGCGCCAGCAGCCAAGAAAATGTTCAGCATCAGCCCCAGCATTTT	CASSQENVQHQPQHF
many	TRBV7-2	.	TRBJ1-6	TGTGCCAGCAGCTCCGCCGGTGGGGGGAACGGTTCACCCCTCCACTTT	CASSSAGGGNGSPLHF
.	TRBV7-9	TRBD1	TRBJ2-5	TGTGCCAGCAGCCCCCGGGACAGGGAATATGTGACCCAGTACTTC	CASSPRDREYVTQYF
few	TRBV5-6	.	TRBJ2-1	TGTGCCAGCAGCAAAGACAGGTCTATCGCCTACAATGAGCAGTTCTTC	CASSKDRSIAYNEQFF
.	TRBV12-3/TRBV12-4	TRBD1	TRBJ1-2	TGTGCCAGCAGTTTAACAGGGGGAGCCCCCACCTATGGCTACACCTTC	CASSLTGGAPTYGYTF
.	TRBV30	.	TRBJ2-7	TGTGCCTGGAGTGGAGAGGGCAGGGTGTACGAGCAGTACTTC	CAWSGEGRVYEQYF
few	TRBV5-8	.	TRBJ2-5	TGTGCCAGCAGCCACGACCCAGGGGAAGAGACCCAGTACTTC	CASSHDPGEETQYF
.	TRBV28	.	TRBJ2-6	TGTGCCAGCAGTTACAGGGTTGTTGGGGCCAACGTCCTGACTTTC	CASSYRVVGANVLTF
.	TRBV6-5	TRBD1	TRBJ2-1	TGTGCCAGCAGTCGACCGCGGACAGGCCCTAAAGAAGAGCAGTTCTTC	CASSRPRTGPKEEQFF
many	TRBV7-9	.	TRBJ2-1	TGTGCCAGCAGCTTAGTAGGCCAGGGGACCCACAATGAGCAGTTCTTC	CASSLVGQGTHNEQFF